Below are 5 T cell receptor beta chains sequenced from a single sample in a study of CD8+ T cells in alopecia areata. Documented treatment: oral pan-JAK inhibitor, 5-10 mg twice daily. In each case, RNA was isolated and then reverse transcribed into cDNA as the sequencing template. Generated by immunoSEQ multiplex PCR, the TCRdb table keeps only in-frame clones and is missing some. The sample records about 190,000 clones, around 56% being singletons. The sample in question was CD4+ T cells sorted from blood, obtained at week 4, from a patient treated with tofacitinib. These receptors were obtained from a human donor with alopecia areata.

The V and J genes are TRBV5-4 and TRBJ2-6; unclear D gene. Per the germline V gene, CDR1 is SGHNT and CDR2 is YYREEE (reference sequence). The CDR3 extends over 16 amino acids. The V end lost 0 bases, the J end lost 1 base, and 8 bases lay between the germline ends. The CDR3 sequence: CASSLGRRSGANVLTF. The CDR3 nucleotides read TGTGCCAGCAGCTTGGGCAGGAGATCTGGGGCCAACGTCCTGACTTTC.

V is TRBV27 and J is TRBJ2-1; D gene ambiguous. Germline V gives CDR1 MNHEY, CDR2 SMNVEV (reference sequence). Trimming took off 3 bases at V and 4 bases at J, with 7 bases between the two ends. The CDR3 has 13 residues. CDR3 loop: CASSFFGYNEQFF. CDR3 DNA sequence: TGTGCCAGCAGTTTTTTTGGGTACAATGAGCAGTTCTTC.

This CDR3 is CASSLATGRAGANVLTF. As DNA, the CDR3 is TGCGCCAGCAGCCTGGCCACGGGGAGGGCAGGGGCCAACGTCCTGACTTTC. The V gene is TRBV5-1, the J gene TRBJ2-6; TRBD2 matches at 7 bases. The CDR3 has 17 residues. Germline loops: CDR1 SGHRS, CDR2 YFSETQ. J lost 4 bases, V lost 4 bases, and 11 bases had no gene match.

The V and J genes are TRBV2 and TRBJ2-7, with a possible D match to TRBD2 (6 bases). The CDR3 runs to 14 residues. V gave up 2 bases and J gave up 5 bases, with 13 bases separating them. In germline, CDR1 is SNHLY, CDR2 FYNNEI. CDR3 bases: TGTGCCAGCAGTGAAACGGGAGCATCCCACGAGCAGTACTTC. Amino acids: CASSETGASHEQYF. Full variable domain (missing parts from reference TRBV2 and TRBJ2-7): EPEVTQTPSHQVTQMGQEVILRCVPISNHLYFYWYRQILGQKVEFLVSFYNNEISEKSEIFDDQFSVERPDGSNFTLKIRSTKLEDSAMYFCASSETGASHEQYFGPGTRLTVT.

In regard to this clone: One end of the junction fails to match germline, which may point to a read error. The V and J genes are TRBV30 and TRBJ1-1; the D is unclear. This CDR3 has 13 amino acids. Per the germline V gene, CDR1 is GTSNPN and CDR2 is SVGIG (reference sequence). The CDR3 spells CTWSVLSNTVAFF. The CDR3, as DNA: TGTACCTGGAGTGTTTTGTCGAACACTGTAGCTTTCTTT.